The clone carrying this T cell receptor (beta chain) was picked up many times. This specimen comes from a study of neurological immune-mediated disorders. Germline CDR1 and CDR2: SGHRS and YFSETQ. This CDR3 spans 15 amino acids. Deletions cut 4 bases from V and 5 bases from J, with 17 bases between. It was by 5'RACE with 10-nucleotide random UMIs that the cDNA was made. TCRdb reanalysed the 5' RACE reads using MiXCR and keeps one entry per CDR3 protein. The repertoire holds roughly 45,000 distinct CDR3 sequences, around 2.9% seen once, with more than 13% in the top ten. The unsorted libraries were made from 2 million PBMCs kept at -80 C.

The receptor's source is a woman in her fifties or sixties with multiple sclerosis. Sample: PBMCs. J is TRBJ2-3 and V is TRBV5-1, with unresolved D. The chain's CDR3 is CASSRQDPRGDTQYF. The CDR3 region has the DNA TGCGCCAGCAGCAGGCAGGACCCTCGTGGAGATACGCAGTATTTT.